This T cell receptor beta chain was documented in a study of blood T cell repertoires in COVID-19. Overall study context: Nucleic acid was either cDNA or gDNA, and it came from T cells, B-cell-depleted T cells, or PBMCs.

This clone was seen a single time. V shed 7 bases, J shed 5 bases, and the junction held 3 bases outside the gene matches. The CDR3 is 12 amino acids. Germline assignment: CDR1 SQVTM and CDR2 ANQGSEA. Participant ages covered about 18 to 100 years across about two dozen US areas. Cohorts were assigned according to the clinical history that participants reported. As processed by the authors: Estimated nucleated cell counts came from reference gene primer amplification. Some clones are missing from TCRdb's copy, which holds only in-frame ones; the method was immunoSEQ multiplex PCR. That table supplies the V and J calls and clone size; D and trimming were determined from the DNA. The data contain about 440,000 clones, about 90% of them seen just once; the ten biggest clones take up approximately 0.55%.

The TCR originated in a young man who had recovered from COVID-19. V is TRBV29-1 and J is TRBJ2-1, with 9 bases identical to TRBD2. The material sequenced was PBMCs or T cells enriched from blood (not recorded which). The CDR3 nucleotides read TGCAGCGGGACTAGCGCGGACAATGAGCAGTTCTTC. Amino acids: CSGTSADNEQFF.